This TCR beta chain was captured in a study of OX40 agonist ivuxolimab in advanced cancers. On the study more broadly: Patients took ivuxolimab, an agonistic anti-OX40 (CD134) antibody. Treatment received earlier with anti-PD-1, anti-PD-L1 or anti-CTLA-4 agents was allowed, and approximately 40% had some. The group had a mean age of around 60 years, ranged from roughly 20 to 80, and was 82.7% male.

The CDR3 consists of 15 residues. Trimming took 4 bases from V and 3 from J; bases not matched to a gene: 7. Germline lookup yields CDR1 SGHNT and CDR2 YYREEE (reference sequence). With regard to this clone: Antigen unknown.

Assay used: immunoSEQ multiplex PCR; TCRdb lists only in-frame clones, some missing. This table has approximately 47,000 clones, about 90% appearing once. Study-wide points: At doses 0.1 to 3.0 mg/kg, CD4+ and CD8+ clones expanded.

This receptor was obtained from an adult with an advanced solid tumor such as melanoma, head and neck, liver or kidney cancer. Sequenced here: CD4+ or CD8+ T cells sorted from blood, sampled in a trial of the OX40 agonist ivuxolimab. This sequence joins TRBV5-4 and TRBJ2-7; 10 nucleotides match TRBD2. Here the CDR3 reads CASSISSGSFYEQYF. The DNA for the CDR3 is TGTGCCAGCAGCATTTCTAGCGGGAGTTTCTACGAGCAGTACTTC. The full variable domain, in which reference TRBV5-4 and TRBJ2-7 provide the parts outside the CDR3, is ETGVTQSPTHLIKTRGQQVTLRCSSQSGHNTVSWYQQALGQGPQFIFQYYREEENGRGNFPPRFSGLQFPNYSSELNVNALELDDSALYLCASSISSGSFYEQYFGPGTRLTVT.